These 29 T cell receptor beta chains were sequenced from one sample in a study of blood T cell repertoires in COVID-19. Only in-frame clones appear in the TCRdb table, and some are missing; sequencing was by immunoSEQ multiplex PCR. Here the sample spans about 63,000 clones, approximately 79% being singletons. The sample comprised peripheral blood. These receptors were taken from a human donor in a cohort sampled during active COVID-19.

The rearrangement uses TRBV28 and TRBJ2-3; 11 bases align to TRBD2. CDR1 is MDHEN, CDR2 SYDVKM, per germline. The CDR3 covers 19 residues. V dropped 1 base and J dropped 0; count of bases not matched to a gene: 9. CDR3 amino acids: CASSLFLAGGRSSTDTQYF. The CDR3 nucleotides are TGTGCCAGCAGTTTATTCTTAGCGGGAGGGCGGTCTAGCACAGATACGCAGTATTTT.

This chain links TRBV20-1 with TRBJ2-2, with 7 bases lining up with TRBD2. Per the germline V gene, CDR1 is DFQATT and CDR2 is SNEGSKA (reference sequence). There are 17 residues in the CDR3. V lost 3 bases to trimming and J lost 2 bases; unmatched junction nucleotides: 12. The CDR3 bases are TGCAGTGCTAGTGGAGGGCTAGCGGACTTAAACACCGGGGAGCTGTTTTTT. Translating it yields CSASGGLADLNTGELFF.

The chain links TRBV6-5 to TRBJ1-2, with 9 bases that match TRBD1. CDR1 MNHEY and CDR2 SVGAGI come from the germline V gene. CDR3 length: 14 amino acids. V shed 5 bases and J 5 bases; nucleotides not matched to a gene: 6. CDR3 in DNA: TGTGCCAGCAGTCAGACAGGGGGGGGGTATGGCTACACCTTC. Its protein product is CASSQTGGGYGYTF.

The genes are TRBV6-5 and TRBJ1-5; D unresolved. The CDR3 spans 13 residues. V lost 1 base, J lost 7 bases, and 8 bases lay in between. Germline assignment: CDR1 MNHEY and CDR2 SVGAGI. CDR3 amino acids: CASSYLEGQPQHF. Here the CDR3 DNA reads TGTGCCAGCAGTTACTTGGAGGGCCAGCCCCAGCATTTT.

The chain recombines TRBV7-9 with TRBJ1-2; possibly TRBD1 for D (6 bases). Germline lookup yields CDR1 SEHNR and CDR2 FQNEAQ (reference sequence). V lost 5 bases, J lost 6 bases, and 22 bases lay in between. The CDR3 runs to 16 residues. The CDR3 bases are TGTGCCAGCAGCAGGCCCGGGACACATACCGGGCATGGCTACACCTTC. It is translated as CASSRPGTHTGHGYTF.

The chain is built from TRBV6-5 and TRBJ2-2; D remains unclear. CDR3 length: 13 residues. Trimming cost V 7 bases and J 7 bases, with 13 bases left between them. CDR1 MNHEY and CDR2 SVGAGI come from the germline V gene. CDR3 nucleotide sequence: TGTGCCAGCACTTTAGCTATCGGCGGGGAGCTGTTTTTT. It encodes CASTLAIGGELFF.

This clone was recorded once. The V and J genes are TRBV27 and TRBJ1-1; weak D call: TRBD1 (6 bases). The CDR3 contains 13 residues. Trimming stripped 6 bases from V and 2 bases from J, with 10 bases between. Germline V CDR1 and CDR2: MNHEY, SMNVEV (reference sequence). The CDR3 loop reads CASRTGLNTEAFF. As DNA, the CDR3 is TGTGCCAGCAGAACAGGGTTAAACACTGAAGCTTTCTTT.

This clone was counted only a few times. V gene TRBV4-1 combines with J gene TRBJ2-3; 8 bases align to TRBD1. The CDR3 covers 16 residues. Germline loops: CDR1 MGHRA, CDR2 YSYEKL. With V trimmed by 6 bases and J by 6 bases, 14 bases remained unmatched. This CDR3 reads CASSPPGTGPFDTQYF. For the CDR3, the DNA is TGCGCCAGCAGTCCCCCCGGGACAGGTCCTTTTGATACGCAGTATTTT.

The table lists this clone with a few counts. V is TRBV4-2 and J is TRBJ1-3, with TRBD1 matching 7 bases. V dropped 3 bases and J dropped 6; count of bases not matched to a gene: 5. The CDR3 runs to 14 residues. Germline values: CDR1 LGHNA, CDR2 YNFKEQ. The CDR3: CASSHSTGENTIYF. As DNA, the CDR3 is TGTGCCAGCAGCCATAGTACAGGGGAAAACACCATATATTTT.

The chain carries TRBV7-2 and TRBJ1-4; maybe TRBD1 (6 bases). Per the germline V gene, CDR1 is SGHTA and CDR2 is FQGNSA. The CDR3 runs to 17 residues. Trimming stripped 1 base from V and 7 bases from J, with 19 bases between. The CDR3 here is CASSLDRAGVFSEKLFF. The CDR3 DNA is TGTGCCAGCAGCTTAGACAGGGCCGGGGTTTTTTCTGAAAAACTGTTTTTT.

As DNA, the CDR3 is TGCGCCAGCAGACCCCGGACAGACCAAGAGACCCAGTACTTC. It yields the protein CASRPRTDQETQYF. J is TRBJ2-5 and V is TRBV5-1; D possibly corresponds to TRBD1 (6 bases). V lost 5 bases to trimming and J lost 0 bases, with 11 bases between them. CDR1 SGHRS and CDR2 YFSETQ come from the germline V gene. This CDR3 spans 14 amino acids.

The chain is built from TRBV18 and TRBJ2-7, with 9 bases aligning to TRBD1. The CDR3 contains 14 residues. J was trimmed by 2 bases and V by 3 bases; bases with no gene match: 2. The germline V gene encodes CDR1 KGHSH and CDR2 LQKENI. This CDR3 reads CASSPRTGAYEQYF. The CDR3, as DNA: TGTGCCAGCTCACCTCGGACAGGGGCCTACGAGCAGTACTTC.

The chain couples TRBV27 to TRBJ1-1, with D possibly matching TRBD1 (5 bases). Germline assignment: CDR1 MNHEY and CDR2 SMNVEV (reference sequence). The CDR3 runs 13 residues. The germline V and J ends were trimmed by 5 bases and 8 bases, with 15 bases remaining between them. The CDR3 sequence: CASSPGRGGEAFF. The CDR3, as DNA: TGTGCCAGCAGTCCCGGGAGGGGCGGCGAAGCTTTCTTT.

This clone came up a few times. This rearrangement joins TRBV7-9 to TRBJ1-5; TRBD1 might be the D (6 bases). V was trimmed by 3 bases and J by 7 bases, leaving 13 bases between them. Germline V lookup: CDR1 SEHNR, CDR2 FQNEAQ (reference sequence). The CDR3 spans 14 residues. The CDR3 DNA is TGTGCCAGCAGCTTTACAGGGAGGGGACAGCCCCAGCATTTT. Residues: CASSFTGRGQPQHF.

V is TRBV11-3 and J is TRBJ2-1; 10 bases are shared with TRBD2. J was trimmed by 7 bases and V by 4 bases; bases with no gene match: 16. From germline, CDR1 is SGHNT and CDR2 YENEEA. The CDR3 spans 18 residues. The CDR3 sequence: CASSSKGGEREGRNEQFF. The CDR3 bases are TGTGCCAGCAGCTCTAAGGGGGGGGAGCGGGAGGGCCGGAATGAGCAGTTCTTC.

The chain employs TRBV24-1 and TRBJ2-1, with TRBD1 identical over 11 bases. V gave up 4 bases and J gave up 7 bases; unmatched junction bases: 5. The CDR3 extends over 15 amino acids. Germline loops: CDR1 KGHDR, CDR2 SFDVKD. Here the CDR3 reads CATSDRGTGGNEQFF. The CDR3 nucleotides are TGTGCCACCAGTGACCGCGGGACAGGGGGGAATGAGCAGTTCTTC.

This chain links TRBV6-5 with TRBJ2-1; 8 nucleotides align to TRBD1. V trimming: 10 bases; J trimming: 4 bases; junction bases outside the gene matches: 12. CDR3 size: 15 residues. Germline lookup yields CDR1 MNHEY and CDR2 SVGAGI. The CDR3 sequence is CATQRQGASYNEQFF. CDR3 bases: TGTGCCACTCAGCGGCAGGGGGCATCGTACAATGAGCAGTTCTTC.

The chain combines TRBV7-2 with TRBJ2-2; TRBD2 might be the D (5 bases). The V and J ends lost 6 bases and 6 bases respectively, with 14 bases between them. This CDR3 is 14 amino acids long. Germline lookup yields CDR1 SGHTA and CDR2 FQGNSA. CDR3 DNA: TGTGCCAGCAGGGATACTAGTATCGCCGGGGAGCTGTTTTTT. This translates into CASRDTSIAGELFF.

Many counts were recorded for this clone. The rearrangement joins TRBV30 to TRBJ1-6; D may be TRBD1 (5 bases). This CDR3 spans 13 amino acids. Trimming removed 7 bases at V and 3 bases at J, with 10 bases between. The germline V gene has CDR1 GTSNPN and CDR2 SVGIG (reference sequence). CDR3: CAFRENYNSPLHF. The CDR3 DNA reads TGTGCCTTCAGGGAAAACTATAATTCACCCCTCCACTTT.

This clone was picked up one time. The chain employs TRBV7-3 and TRBJ2-3; a possible D gene is TRBD2 (5 bases). The germline V gene encodes CDR1 SGHTA and CDR2 FQGTGA. Between the trimmed V and J ends, which lost 5 bases and 1 base, there was a span of 13 bases. The CDR3 spans 15 residues. The CDR3 nucleotides are TGTGCCAGCAGCCCCGGGGTGGGCCGCACAGATACGCAGTATTTT. Protein sequence: CASSPGVGRTDTQYF.

The rearrangement uses TRBV15 and TRBJ1-1; D gene unclear. This CDR3 contains 14 residues. Germline assignment: CDR1 LNHNV and CDR2 YYDKDF (reference sequence). With 3 bases removed from V and 1 base from J, the gap between germline ends came to 9 bases. CDR3 sequence reads: CATSRVAGNTEAFF. As DNA, the CDR3 is TGTGCCACCAGCAGGGTGGCAGGGAACACTGAAGCTTTCTTT.

The rearrangement joins TRBV6-1 to TRBJ2-7; possible D gene TRBD2, 6 bases. The germline V gene encodes CDR1 MNHNS and CDR2 SASEGT. V was pared by 0 bases and J by 3 bases, with 12 bases between. The CDR3 runs 15 residues. The DNA of the CDR3 is TGTGCCAGCAGTGAAGCGACTAGTGGGGGCTACGAGCAGTACTTC. Its translation is CASSEATSGGYEQYF.

The sample holds many counts of this clone. The V gene is TRBV9, the J gene TRBJ2-7; a weak D match, TRBD1 (7 bases). The V end was cut by 0 bases, the J end by 4 bases, with 20 bases between. The CDR3 contains 17 residues. Per the germline V gene, CDR1 is SGDLS and CDR2 is YYNGEE. CDR3 in amino acids: CASSVGLVQGGTYEQYF. CDR3 coding DNA: TGTGCCAGCAGCGTAGGCCTGGTTCAGGGGGGTACGTACGAGCAGTACTTC.

This chain joins TRBV29-1 and TRBJ2-2, with TRBD2 matching over 9 bases. Losses at the gene ends were 7 bases for V and 3 bases for J; bases not matched to a gene: 6. The length of the CDR3 is 14 residues. The V gene's germline CDR1 is SQVTM and CDR2 ANQGSEA. The CDR3 DNA is TGCAGCGGATCGACTAGCGGATACACCGGGGAGCTGTTTTTT. It encodes CSGSTSGYTGELFF.

The chain recombines TRBV20-1 with TRBJ2-7; the match to TRBD2 covers 10 bases. Unmatched junction bases numbered 7, after V lost 3 bases and J lost 5 bases. The CDR3 loop spans 14 amino acids. Germline values: CDR1 DFQATT, CDR2 SNEGSKA (reference sequence). In DNA form, the CDR3 reads TGCAGTGCTAGTCCCAGCGGGAGGGCCCACGAGCAGTACTTC. It codes for CSASPSGRAHEQYF.

This chain links TRBV19 with TRBJ2-2; TRBD2 matches 9 bases. Trimming removed 7 bases from V and 5 bases from J; junction bases left unmatched: 8. This CDR3 is built from 15 residues. From germline, CDR1 is LNHDA and CDR2 SQIVND (reference sequence). The CDR3 DNA reads as TGTGCCAGTAAAAGGCGGGAGGGTAGGACCGGGGAGCTGTTTTTT. Its protein product is CASKRREGRTGELFF.

The gene calls are TRBV28 and TRBJ2-7, with D perhaps TRBD1 (6 bases). Between the trimmed V and J ends, which lost 1 base and 6 bases, there was a span of 13 bases. The length of the CDR3 is 14 residues. CDR1 and CDR2 (germline): MDHEN, SYDVKM. The CDR3 here is CASSLLSGVGEQYF. CDR3 in DNA: TGTGCCAGCAGTTTATTGTCAGGGGTGGGCGAGCAGTACTTC. Variable domain in full (rest from reference TRBV28 and TRBJ2-7): DVKVTQSSRYLVKRTGEKVFLECVQDMDHENMFWYRQDPGLGLRLIYFSYDVKMKEKGDIPEGYSVSREKKERFSLILESASTNQTSMYLCASSLLSGVGEQYFGPGTRLTVT.

The chain employs TRBV10-3 and TRBJ2-3, with 13 bases lining up with TRBD2. Germline V gene data show CDR1 as ENHRY and CDR2 as SYGVKD. Trimming removed 5 bases from V and 2 bases from J; junction bases left unmatched: 7. The CDR3 spans 17 residues. The DNA of the CDR3 is TGTGCCATCAGTAAAGAACTAGCGGGAGGGAACACAGATACGCAGTATTTT. This codes for CAISKELAGGNTDTQYF.

This clone was found many times. This chain uses TRBV11-3 with TRBJ2-2; 7 positions agree with TRBD1. V gave up 5 bases and J gave up 2 bases; unmatched junction bases: 5. This CDR3 contains 15 residues. Germline assignment: CDR1 SGHNT and CDR2 YENEEA. CDR3 in DNA: TGTGCCAGCAGCACCCGGGACAGTAACACCGGGGAGCTGTTTTTT. Encoded protein: CASSTRDSNTGELFF.